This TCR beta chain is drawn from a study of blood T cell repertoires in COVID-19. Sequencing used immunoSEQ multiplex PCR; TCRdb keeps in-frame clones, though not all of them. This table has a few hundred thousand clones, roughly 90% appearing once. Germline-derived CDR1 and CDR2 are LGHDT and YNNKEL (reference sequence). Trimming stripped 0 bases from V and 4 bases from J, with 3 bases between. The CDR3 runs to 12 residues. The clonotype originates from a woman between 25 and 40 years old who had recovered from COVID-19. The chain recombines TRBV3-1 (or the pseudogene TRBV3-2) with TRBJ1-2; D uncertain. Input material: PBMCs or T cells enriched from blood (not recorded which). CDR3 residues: CASSQDGYGYTF. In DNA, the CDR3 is TGTGCCAGCAGCCAAGACGGCTATGGCTACACCTTC.